A selection of T cell receptor beta chains follows, all from one sample in a study of OX40 agonist ivuxolimab in advanced cancers. Libraries were prepared by immunoSEQ multiplex PCR; TCRdb keeps only in-frame clonotypes and omits some of them. The table records approximately 82,000 clones, 89% of them present only once. The sample in question was CD4+ or CD8+ T cells sorted from blood, obtained in a trial of the OX40 agonist ivuxolimab. The source is an adult with an advanced solid tumor such as melanoma, head and neck, liver or kidney cancer. Both conserved end residues are trimmed from each CDR3. Clone size, where shown, is once, few, many, or a class for clones that have expanded.

j_gene: TRBJ2-3
abundance: NA
v_gene: TRBV5-1
CDR3aa: ASSLGLAEITDTQY

j_gene: TRBJ1-3
abundance: NA
v_gene: TRBV11-2
CDR3aa: ASSRLRGHGNTIY

j_gene: TRBJ1-3
abundance: NA
v_gene: TRBV19
CDR3aa: ASKPGTESGNTIY

j_gene: TRBJ1-2
abundance: NA
v_gene: TRBV7-9
CDR3aa: ASSLGGEDYGYT

j_gene: TRBJ2-1
abundance: NA
v_gene: TRBV7-6
CDR3aa: ASSSRFGAYNEQF

j_gene: TRBJ2-7
abundance: NA
v_gene: TRBV28
CDR3aa: ASSLIRGGYEQY

j_gene: TRBJ2-1
abundance: NA
v_gene: TRBV4-2
CDR3aa: ASSHSLTSGEQF

j_gene: TRBJ1-1
abundance: NA
v_gene: TRBV5-5
CDR3aa: ASSFLVGGMNTEAF

j_gene: TRBJ1-2
abundance: NA
v_gene: TRBV10-3
CDR3aa: AISEWTGGQANYGYT

j_gene: TRBJ1-2
abundance: NA
v_gene: TRBV14
CDR3aa: ASSRQRDPHGYT

j_gene: TRBJ2-3
abundance: NA
v_gene: TRBV6-6
CDR3aa: ASRRAGLTDTQY

j_gene: TRBJ1-5
abundance: NA
v_gene: TRBV7-9
CDR3aa: ASSPWGNQPQH

j_gene: TRBJ2-1
abundance: once
v_gene: TRBV19
CDR3aa: ASSVTSGSLNEQF

j_gene: TRBJ2-1
abundance: NA
v_gene: TRBV20-1
CDR3aa: SASWYNEQF

j_gene: TRBJ2-1
abundance: NA
v_gene: TRBV5-1
CDR3aa: ASSLAGTTFNNEQF

j_gene: TRBJ1-2
abundance: NA
v_gene: TRBV28
CDR3aa: ASSPLGQGNSGYT

j_gene: TRBJ2-5
abundance: NA
v_gene: TRBV27
CDR3aa: ASSLWLAGVETQY

j_gene: TRBJ2-7
abundance: once
v_gene: TRBV5-4
CDR3aa: ASSLGPGSSYEQY

j_gene: TRBJ2-5
abundance: once
v_gene: TRBV19
CDR3aa: ASSIGGAKGETQY

j_gene: TRBJ1-5
abundance: NA
v_gene: TRBV18
CDR3aa: ASSLGGGDQPQH

j_gene: TRBJ1-2
abundance: NA
v_gene: TRBV6-1
CDR3aa: ASRATSIYGYT

j_gene: TRBJ2-7
abundance: few
v_gene: TRBV27
CDR3aa: ASSFRQGGEQY

j_gene: TRBJ2-5
abundance: NA
v_gene: TRBV2
CDR3aa: ASSGGQEETQY

j_gene: TRBJ1-5
abundance: NA
v_gene: TRBV6-6
CDR3aa: ASSYNGRDQPQH

j_gene: TRBJ2-7
abundance: few
v_gene: TRBV11-2
CDR3aa: ASSLGSGGAYEQY

j_gene: TRBJ2-7
abundance: NA
v_gene: TRBV29-1
CDR3aa: SVEGLAGVQLSAQY

j_gene: TRBJ1-1
abundance: NA
v_gene: TRBV29-1
CDR3aa: SVYLPGHMNTEAF

j_gene: TRBJ1-1
abundance: NA
v_gene: TRBV6-1
CDR3aa: ASSEPGTNTEAF

j_gene: TRBJ1-6
abundance: NA
v_gene: TRBV5-4
CDR3aa: ASSTRALDSPLH